The subject of this entry is one T cell receptor (beta chain). Antigen specificity is unknown. At one end the junction does not follow the germline gene, possibly because of a read error. This record belongs to a study of CD8+CD57+ T cells in acquired aplastic anemia. Overall study context: CD4+ and CD8+ cells, once sorted, gave DNA averaging about 3 ug. Whole-study results and caveats: Overlapping CD8+ CDR3 repertoires of patients and controls contained approximately 28 shared sequences.

Profiling that covered TCR beta VDJ and CDR3 relied on genomic DNA as its template. TCRdb passed the reads through MiXCR, listing each CDR3 protein once. The sample lists roughly 250,000 distinct CDR3 sequences, about 80% occurring once. Those patients picked for sequencing had displayed CD8+CD57+ cell expansion on flow cytometry. Prior therapy had not been administered to any patient at the time of blood sampling. Germline CDR1 and CDR2: LNHNV and YYDKDF (reference sequence). This CDR3 comprises 14 residues. Sequencing was done on a sample of sorted CD4+, CD8+, or CD8+CD57+ T cells (not recorded which) from PBMCs. The sequence was collected from a human donor with aplastic anemia. This chain joins TRBV15 and TRBJ2-3; D may match TRBD1 or TRBD2 (7 bases each). DNA of the CDR3: TGTGCCAGCAGCAGGGGGGGCAGCCAAGAGACCCGGTACTTT. Translating gives CASSRGGSQETRYF. The full variable domain, in which reference TRBV15 and TRBJ2-3 provide the parts outside the CDR3, is DAMVIQNPRYQVTQFGKPVTLSCSQTLNHNVMYWYQQKSSQAPKLLFHYYDKDFNNEADTPDNFQSRRPNTSFCFLDIRSPGLGDTAMYLCASSRGGSQETRYFGPGTRLTVL.